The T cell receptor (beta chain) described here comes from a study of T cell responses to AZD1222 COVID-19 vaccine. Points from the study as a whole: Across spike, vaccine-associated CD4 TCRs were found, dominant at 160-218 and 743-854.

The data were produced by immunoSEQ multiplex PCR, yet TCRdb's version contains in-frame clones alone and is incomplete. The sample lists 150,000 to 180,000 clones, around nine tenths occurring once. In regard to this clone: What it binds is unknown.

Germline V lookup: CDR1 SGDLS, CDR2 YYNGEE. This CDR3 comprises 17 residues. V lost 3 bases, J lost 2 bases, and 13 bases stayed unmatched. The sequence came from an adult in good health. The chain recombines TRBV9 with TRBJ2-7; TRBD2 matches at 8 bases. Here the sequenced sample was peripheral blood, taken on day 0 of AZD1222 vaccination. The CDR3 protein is CASSEHPATSGAYEQYF. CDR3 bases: TGTGCCAGCAGCGAGCACCCGGCAACTAGCGGTGCCTACGAGCAGTACTTC.